This record concerns one T cell receptor (beta chain) sequence. The table lists this clone with a count of one. There is no known antigen for this receptor. Base-call qualities are not available, and no considerably larger clone is one nucleotide away. The record originates from a study of EBV T-cell therapy then PD-1 blockade in nasopharyngeal carcinoma (dated by TCRdb to the early 2020s). The treatment or condition label here, explained by the study, means: AdE1-LMPpoly-expanded autologous EBV-specific T-cell therapy followed by anti-PD-1 nivolumab. Genomic DNA was extracted from sorted cells using the Qiagen DNeasy Kit. The immunoSEQ platform was used for deep sequencing of the TCR beta chain. On the study's bioinformatics: The immunoSEQ Analyzer software was used to analyze the repertoire data. TCRdb provides this immuneACCESS table in a form limited to in-frame rearrangements. Some clones are lacking; in checked studies, under half of them reflect an unresolved V gene, and why the rest are absent is not known. V and J calls and clone size are as listed in that table; D and trimming were resolved from the DNA. The sample includes 17,000 or so clones, with over 70% observed a single time. 25% to 35% of the sample rests with the top ten.

The TCR originated in a man aged 40-49 years with nasopharyngeal carcinoma. The material sequenced was CD8+ T cells from blood, taken at day 0 from a patient whose treatment included autologous EBV-specific T cells and nivolumab.

The nucleotide sequence reads TGTGCCAGCAGTTACCTTCGGGGGGGCACAGATACGCAGTATTTT. This yields the protein CASSYLRGGTDTQYF. The chain uses TRBV6-2 or TRBV6-3 and TRBJ2-3; a stretch of 7 junction bases matches TRBD2. Based on the germline V gene, the CDR1 and CDR2 sequences are MNHEY and SVGEGT. Its CDR3 holds 15 amino acids, cysteine through phenylalanine. The DNA shown is the 45-base CDR3, in frame from base 1. Germline trimming amounts to 2 bases on V and 1 base on J, with 3 as the count of junction bases outside the gene matches.